A single sample is the source of the 15 T cell receptor beta chains below, sequenced in a study of cytomegalovirus exposure and HLA in healthy donors. Primers for the PCR totalled 60 Vbeta and 13 Jbeta. The assay was immunoSEQ multiplex PCR, and TCRdb's table has in-frame clones only and misses some. The data hold roughly 90,000 clones, with approximately 84% observed a single time. The sequencing input was PBMCs. These receptors were taken from a man aged 18 to 29 in good health and CMV-seronegative.

Sample share makes this clone medium-sized. V gene TRBV29-1 combines with J gene TRBJ1-4; D is undetermined. V gave up 4 bases and J gave up 12 bases, with 12 bases separating them. The CDR3 is 11 amino acids. Germline CDR1 and CDR2: SQVTM and ANQGSEA. The CDR3 loop reads CSVAVTSELFF. Written as DNA, the CDR3 is TGCAGCGTTGCGGTGACAAGTGAACTGTTTTTT.

The chain links TRBV9 to TRBJ1-2; D call uncertain. Per the germline V gene, CDR1 is SGDLS and CDR2 is YYNGEE. V lost 3 bases and J 8 bases, leaving 23 bases between the germline ends. The CDR3 totals 16 residues. This CDR3 is CASSESPGRVLPGYTF. CDR3 bases: TGTGCCAGCAGCGAGTCCCCGGGGAGGGTCCTCCCCGGCTACACCTTC. Supplemented by reference TRBV9 and TRBJ1-2, the full variable domain reads DSGVTQTPKHLITATGQRVTLRCSPRSGDLSVYWYQQSLDQGLQFLIQYYNGEERAKGNILERFSAQQFPDLHSELNLSSLELGDSALYFCASSESPGRVLPGYTFGSGTRLTVV.

The J gene is TRBJ1-2, the V gene TRBV7-8; the D gene is possibly TRBD1 (5 bases). CDR3 length equals 15 residues. The germline gives CDR1 SGHVS, CDR2 FQNEAQ. The V gene lost 2 bases and the J gene lost 3 bases, with 13 bases spanning the gap. CDR3 DNA sequence: TGTGCCAGCAGCTTACAGATCAGGGACTACTATGGCTACACCTTC. Translating gives CASSLQIRDYYGYTF.

This clone is a singleton in its sample. The V gene is TRBV28, the J gene TRBJ2-5, with 9 positions matching TRBD2. The CDR3 has 20 amino acids. V dropped 3 bases and J dropped 4; count of bases not matched to a gene: 21. Per the germline V gene, CDR1 is MDHEN and CDR2 is SYDVKM. The CDR3: CASSLVGMSIAGEVVETQYF. The CDR3 DNA is TGTGCCAGCAGTTTGGTGGGCATGTCAATAGCGGGGGAGGTGGTAGAGACCCAGTACTTC.

V usage is TRBV7-2 and J usage is TRBJ2-1; D remains ambiguous. CDR3 size: 11 residues. V was cut by 4 bases and J by 10 bases, with 8 bases left in between. Germline V gene lookup returns CDR1 SGHTA and CDR2 FQGNSA. The CDR3 nucleotides read TGTGCCAGCAGCTCCCGCGTCGAGCAGTTCTTC. Protein product: CASSSRVEQFF. Full variable domain (missing parts from reference TRBV7-2 and TRBJ2-1): GAGVSQSPSNKVTEKGKDVELRCDPISGHTALYWYRQSLGQGLEFLIYFQGNSAPDKSGLPSDRFSAERTGGSVSTLTIQRTQQEDSAVYLCASSSRVEQFFGPGTRLTVL.

The J gene is TRBJ1-1, the V gene TRBV5-1; D is undetermined. CDR1 and CDR2 from the germline V gene are SGHRS and YFSETQ. This CDR3 has 14 amino acids. The ends were cut back, 0 bases at V and 5 bases at J, with 11 bases in the middle. CDR3 amino acids: CASSLAGRQTEAFF. In DNA, the CDR3 is TGCGCCAGCAGCTTGGCGGGAAGGCAAACTGAAGCTTTCTTT.

V and J are TRBV6-1 and TRBJ1-1; D unresolved. This CDR3 has 12 residues. Germline CDR1 reads MNHNS; CDR2 reads SASEGT. V lost 2 bases to trimming and J lost 4 bases, with 5 bases between them. CDR3 in amino acids: CASSESGTEAFF. CDR3 nucleotide sequence: TGTGCCAGCAGTGAATCGGGCACTGAAGCTTTCTTT.

The gene calls are TRBV30 and TRBJ1-3, with D possibly matching TRBD1 (5 bases). There are 11 residues in the CDR3. The V gene's germline CDR1 is GTSNPN and CDR2 SVGIG (reference sequence). V was clipped by 5 bases and J by 15 bases, with 17 bases between them. The CDR3 DNA reads TGTGCCTGGTCCCCGGGGGGACCTGGATATTTT. This sequence encodes CAWSPGGPGYF.

The chain carries TRBV7-2 and TRBJ2-2; 8 bases match TRBD2. The V segment lost 4 bases and the J segment 7 bases; nucleotides outside the gene matches: 20. The germline V gene has CDR1 SGHTA and CDR2 FQGNSA. The CDR3 length is 19 residues. Written as DNA, the CDR3 is TGTGCCAGCAGCTGGAGTGAGCGGGAGACGCTTTTGGGGTACGGGGAGCTGTTTTTT. This translates into CASSWSERETLLGYGELFF.

This clone was detected only once. The chain combines TRBV27 with TRBJ2-7; a possible D gene is TRBD2 (6 bases). The CDR3 runs 15 residues. Trimming cost V 3 bases and J 4 bases, with 16 bases left between them. Looked up from germline, CDR1 is MNHEY and CDR2 is SMNVEV (reference sequence). CDR3 sequence (DNA): TGTGCCAGCAGTTTTCAGGGTAGCGGAAAGTACGAGCAGTACTTC. Translation gives CASSFQGSGKYEQYF.

This chain uses TRBV2 with TRBJ1-4; no clear D. The V end was cut by 2 bases, the J end by 5 bases, with 6 bases between. This CDR3 contains 13 residues. CDR1 and CDR2 (germline): SNHLY, FYNNEI. The CDR3 DNA is TGTGCCAGCAGTGAATTTGAGAATGAAAAACTGTTTTTT. Translation: CASSEFENEKLFF. Drawing the rest from reference TRBV2 and TRBJ1-4, the complete variable domain is EPEVTQTPSHQVTQMGQEVILRCVPISNHLYFYWYRQILGQKVEFLVSFYNNEISEKSEIFDDQFSVERPDGSNFTLKIRSTKLEDSAMYFCASSEFENEKLFFGSGTQLSVL.

CDR3 nucleotide sequence: TGCGCCAGCAGCCAAGTTTTGGGGGAGGCTTACGAGCAGTACTTC. Protein product: CASSQVLGEAYEQYF. J is TRBJ2-7 and V is TRBV4-3; D possibly corresponds to TRBD2 (6 bases). V was shortened by 1 base and J by 4 bases, with 14 bases between the two germline ends. The CDR3 sequence is 15 residues long. CDR1 and CDR2 (germline): LGHNA, YSLEER.

The V gene is TRBV30, the J gene TRBJ1-4, with 11 bases matching TRBD1. The V gene's germline CDR1 is GTSNPN and CDR2 SVGIG (reference sequence). J was trimmed by 9 bases and V by 4 bases; bases with no gene match: 4. This CDR3 region has 13 residues. CDR3 in amino acids: CAWIGTGGQKLFF. CDR3 nucleotides: TGTGCCTGGATAGGGACAGGGGGGCAAAAACTGTTTTTT.

This sequence joins TRBV5-6 and TRBJ2-7; no clear D gene. CDR1 is SGHDT and CDR2 is YYEEEE in the germline V gene. CDR3 length: 14 amino acids. The V end lost 4 bases, the J end lost 0 bases, and 11 bases lay between the germline ends. The CDR3: CASSPRIGSYEQYF. In DNA form, the CDR3 reads TGTGCCAGCAGCCCGAGGATCGGCTCCTACGAGCAGTACTTC.

The chain uses TRBV4-1 and TRBJ1-5; D might be TRBD1 (5 bases). Trimming left V 4 bases short and J 7 bases short, with 11 bases between. The germline V gene has CDR1 MGHRA and CDR2 YSYEKL. This CDR3 spans 13 amino acids. CDR3 loop: CASSLQGWQPQHF. DNA for the CDR3: TGCGCCAGCAGCCTCCAGGGATGGCAGCCCCAGCATTTT.